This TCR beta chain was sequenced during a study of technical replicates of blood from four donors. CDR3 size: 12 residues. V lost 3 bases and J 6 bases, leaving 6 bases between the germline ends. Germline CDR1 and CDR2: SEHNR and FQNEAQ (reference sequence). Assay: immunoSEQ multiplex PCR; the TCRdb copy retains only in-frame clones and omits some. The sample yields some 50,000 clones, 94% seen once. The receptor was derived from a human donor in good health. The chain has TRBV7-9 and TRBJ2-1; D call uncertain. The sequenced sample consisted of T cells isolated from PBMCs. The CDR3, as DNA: TGTGCCAGCAGCTTTTCAGGCAATGAGCAGTTCTTC. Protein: CASSFSGNEQFF.